The 9 T cell receptor beta chains below come from one sample, sequenced in a study of blood T cells in healthy people across ages. Alongside a J-beta primer mix, a sample-barcoded 5' primer served in a second PCR lasting about 7 to 12 cycles. MiXCR, applied by TCRdb to the 5' RACE reads, yields one record per CDR3 protein. The sample yields roughly 2 million distinct CDR3 sequences, less than 50% seen once. Input material: blood. These receptors all stem from a woman aged 40 to 50 in good health.

V is TRBV13 and J is TRBJ2-3, with TRBD2 matching over 16 bases. The trim removed 1 base at V and 4 bases at J, leaving 8 bases unmatched. This CDR3 contains 19 residues. CDR1 and CDR2 from the germline V gene are PRHDT and FYEKMQ (reference sequence). The DNA for the CDR3 is TGTGCCAGCAGCTTAGTCTTGGGACTAGCGGGGGGGCCGGCAGATACGCAGTATTTT. It yields the protein CASSLVLGLAGGPADTQYF.

The chain uses TRBV4-1 and TRBJ2-7; the D gene is possibly TRBD2 (5 bases). In germline, CDR1 is MGHRA, CDR2 YSYEKL. V was pared by 0 bases and J by 0 bases, with 12 bases between. The CDR3 has 16 residues. The CDR3 DNA follows: TGCGCCAGCAGCCAAGATCAATCTACTAGCTCCTACGAGCAGTACTTC. Translating it yields CASSQDQSTSSYEQYF.

This clonotype has more than one count but fewer than ten. J is TRBJ2-1 and V is TRBV20-1; possible D gene TRBD1, 6 bases. V was shortened by 4 bases and J by 5 bases, with 15 bases between the two germline ends. Germline V gene sequence: CDR1 DFQATT, CDR2 SNEGSKA (reference sequence). The CDR3 runs 14 residues. Here the CDR3 reads CSATPGAPHNEQFF. For the CDR3, the DNA is TGCAGTGCTACCCCAGGGGCTCCCCACAATGAGCAGTTCTTC.

This chain uses TRBV28 with TRBJ2-4; TRBD1 matches at 7 bases. Germline CDR1 is MDHEN and CDR2 is SYDVKM. The CDR3 loop spans 14 amino acids. Unmatched junction bases numbered 8, after V lost 5 bases and J lost 7 bases. CDR3 in DNA: TGTGCCAGCAGTGCACCGGGACAGAACAACATTCAGTACTTC. Its translation is CASSAPGQNNIQYF.

The table lists this clonotype with a few counts. V gene TRBV2 combines with J gene TRBJ2-5; TRBD1 agrees at 9 bases. The CDR3 length is 12 residues. With V trimmed by 10 bases and J by 5 bases, 5 bases remained unmatched. Per the germline V gene, CDR1 is SNHLY and CDR2 is FYNNEI. CDR3 loop: CATDRGRETQYF. The CDR3 DNA reads as TGTGCCACGGACAGGGGCCGGGAGACCCAGTACTTC.

The chain has TRBV7-2 and TRBJ2-3; 9 positions match TRBD1. The CDR3 spans 15 residues. Trimming took 5 bases from V and 5 from J; bases not matched to a gene: 8. Germline V CDR1 and CDR2: SGHTA, FQGNSA. CDR3 loop: CASSRLQGAGDTQYF. In DNA, the CDR3 is TGTGCCAGCAGCCGCCTACAGGGGGCGGGAGATACGCAGTATTTT.

In this sample, this clonotype turned up a few times. J is TRBJ2-5 and V is TRBV18; D not resolved. V was trimmed by 4 bases and J by 0 bases, leaving 6 bases between them. This CDR3 has 13 amino acids. Germline CDR1 is KGHSH and CDR2 is LQKENI. Written as DNA, the CDR3 is TGTGCCAGCTCACGCGAGAACCAAGAGACCCAGTACTTC. Its translation is CASSRENQETQYF.

The V call is TRBV25-1, the J call TRBJ1-2, with 7 bases aligning to TRBD1. V trimming: 1 base; J trimming: 4 bases; junction bases outside the gene matches: 3. Germline V gene data show CDR1 as MGHDK and CDR2 as SYGVNS. The CDR3 totals 14 residues. The CDR3 region is CASSELRDSYGYTF. The CDR3 DNA sequence: TGTGCCAGCAGTGAATTACGGGACAGCTATGGCTACACCTTC.

Only a few counts were recorded for this clonotype. This rearrangement joins TRBV13 to TRBJ2-1; D not certain. V was clipped by 2 bases and J by 6 bases, with 11 bases between them. The CDR3 is made up of 14 amino acids. Germline values: CDR1 PRHDT, CDR2 FYEKMQ (reference sequence). CDR3 DNA sequence: TGTGCCAGCAGCTTAATAGGGCCTGGCAATGAGCAGTTCTTC. It is translated as CASSLIGPGNEQFF.